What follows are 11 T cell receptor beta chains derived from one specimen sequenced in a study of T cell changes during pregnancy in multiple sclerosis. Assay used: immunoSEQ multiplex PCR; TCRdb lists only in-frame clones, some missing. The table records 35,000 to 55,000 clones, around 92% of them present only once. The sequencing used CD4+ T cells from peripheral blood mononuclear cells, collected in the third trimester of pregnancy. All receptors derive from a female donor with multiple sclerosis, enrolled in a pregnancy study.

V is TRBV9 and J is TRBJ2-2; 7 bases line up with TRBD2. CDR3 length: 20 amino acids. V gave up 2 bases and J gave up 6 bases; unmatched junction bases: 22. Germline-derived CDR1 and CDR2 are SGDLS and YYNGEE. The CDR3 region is CASSVGLGEGWVQLAGELFF. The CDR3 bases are TGTGCCAGCAGCGTCGGACTAGGGGAAGGATGGGTCCAGCTTGCCGGGGAGCTGTTTTTT.

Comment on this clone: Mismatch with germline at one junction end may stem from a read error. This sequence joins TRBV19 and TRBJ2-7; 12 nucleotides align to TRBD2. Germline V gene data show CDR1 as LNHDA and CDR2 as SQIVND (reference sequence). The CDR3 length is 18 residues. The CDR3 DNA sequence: TGTGCCAGCAGTACGTCAACTAGCGGGAGGTCAAACATCCACGAGCAGTACTTC. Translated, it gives CASSTSTSGRSNIHEQYF.

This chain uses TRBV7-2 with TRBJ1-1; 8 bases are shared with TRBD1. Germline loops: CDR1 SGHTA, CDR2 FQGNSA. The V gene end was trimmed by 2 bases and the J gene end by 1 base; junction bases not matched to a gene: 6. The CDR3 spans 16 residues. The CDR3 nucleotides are TGTGCCAGCAGCTTACACGGGACAGGATCGAACACTGAAGCTTTCTTT. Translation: CASSLHGTGSNTEAFF.

This chain's CDR3 is CASSRGRTVNPTNEKLFF. The DNA for the CDR3 is TGCGCCAGCAGCCGAGGGAGGACTGTCAATCCAACTAATGAAAAACTGTTTTTT. The chain joins TRBV4-3 to TRBJ1-4; D is unresolved. The germline V and J ends were trimmed by 4 bases and 0 bases, with 18 bases remaining between them. The germline gives CDR1 LGHNA, CDR2 YSLEER. The CDR3 runs 18 residues.

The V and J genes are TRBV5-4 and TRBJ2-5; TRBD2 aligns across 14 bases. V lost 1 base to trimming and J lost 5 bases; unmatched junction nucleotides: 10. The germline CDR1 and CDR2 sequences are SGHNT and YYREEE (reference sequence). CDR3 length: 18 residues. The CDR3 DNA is TGTGCCAGCAGCTTGCTTCCGGGACTAGCGGGAGTCTGGGAGACCCAGTACTTC. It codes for CASSLLPGLAGVWETQYF.

CDR3 loop: CASSLYAGVRETQYF. As DNA, the CDR3 is TGTGCCAGCAGCTTGTATGCGGGAGTAAGAGAGACCCAGTACTTC. The chain couples TRBV7-2 to TRBJ2-5, with TRBD2 matching over 7 bases. Trimming removed 3 bases from V and 4 bases from J; junction bases left unmatched: 8. Germline V gene lookup returns CDR1 SGHTA and CDR2 FQGNSA. The CDR3 runs to 15 residues.

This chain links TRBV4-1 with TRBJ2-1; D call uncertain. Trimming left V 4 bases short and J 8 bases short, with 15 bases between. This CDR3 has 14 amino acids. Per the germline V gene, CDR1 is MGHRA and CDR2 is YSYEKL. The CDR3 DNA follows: TGCGCCAGCAGCCCCCTTTCCTTCCTAGATGAGCAGTTCTTC. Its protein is CASSPLSFLDEQFF.

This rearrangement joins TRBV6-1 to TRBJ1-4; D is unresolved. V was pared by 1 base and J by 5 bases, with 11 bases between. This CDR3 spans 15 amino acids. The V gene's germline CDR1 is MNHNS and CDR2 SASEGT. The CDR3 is CASSEGGVPNEKLFF. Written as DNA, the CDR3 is TGTGCCAGCAGTGAAGGCGGGGTTCCAAATGAAAAACTGTTTTTT.

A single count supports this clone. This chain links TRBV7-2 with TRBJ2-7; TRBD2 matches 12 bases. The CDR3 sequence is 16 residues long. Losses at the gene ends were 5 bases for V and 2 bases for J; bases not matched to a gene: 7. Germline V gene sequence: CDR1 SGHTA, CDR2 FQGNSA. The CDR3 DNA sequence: TGTGCCAGCAGCAAAGGACTAGCGGGGCAAACCTACGAGCAGTACTTC. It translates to CASSKGLAGQTYEQYF.

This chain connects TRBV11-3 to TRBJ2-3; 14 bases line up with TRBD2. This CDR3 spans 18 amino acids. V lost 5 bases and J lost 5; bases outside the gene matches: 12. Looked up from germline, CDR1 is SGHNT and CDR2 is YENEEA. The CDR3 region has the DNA TGTGCCAGCAGCCCCCCCCGACTAGCGGGAGGGCCTGGAGATACGCAGTATTTT. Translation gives CASSPPRLAGGPGDTQYF.

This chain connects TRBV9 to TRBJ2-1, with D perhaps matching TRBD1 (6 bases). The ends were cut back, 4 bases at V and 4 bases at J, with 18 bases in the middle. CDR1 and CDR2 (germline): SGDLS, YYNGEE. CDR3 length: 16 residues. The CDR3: CASSPYRAWVYNEQFF. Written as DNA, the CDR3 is TGTGCCAGCAGCCCTTACAGGGCGTGGGTATACAATGAGCAGTTCTTC.